Described below is a single TCR beta chain sequence and its context. Sequenced by immunoSEQ multiplex PCR; TCRdb stores in-frame clones only, minus some. The repertoire holds almost 250,000 clones, with approximately 85% as singletons. Participants were aged roughly 18 to 89 years, lived in over 20 US areas, and enrolled virtually. Participants reported their clinical history, and cohort assignment relied on those reports. This sample stems from a study of blood T cell repertoires in COVID-19. Study details: Samples taken during acute and convalescent COVID-19 were collected in the United States, Italy and Spain. PBMCs, B-cell-depleted T cells, or T cells were the source of the cDNA or gDNA that made up the material.

CDR3 length: 16 amino acids. The V gene end was trimmed by 2 bases and the J gene end by 4 bases; junction bases not matched to a gene: 4. Germline V lookup: CDR1 MNHNY, CDR2 SVGAGI (reference sequence). The source of this sequence is a woman aged 50 to 60 with acute COVID-19. The V call is TRBV6-6, the J call TRBJ2-2; 10 nucleotides agree with TRBD1. Sequencing used PBMCs or T cells enriched from blood (not recorded which). The DNA for the CDR3 is TGTGCCAGCAGTTACCGGACAGGGGGAGGCACCGGGGAGCTGTTTTTT. This sequence encodes CASSYRTGGGTGELFF.